This TCR beta chain was documented in a study of cytomegalovirus exposure and HLA in healthy donors. V was pared by 4 bases and J by 8 bases, with 15 bases between. CDR3 length equals 13 residues. The germline CDR1 and CDR2 sequences are SGHRS and YFSETQ. The PCR ran on 60 Vbeta and 13 Jbeta primers. Profiling relied on immunoSEQ multiplex PCR, and the TCRdb table lists in-frame clones only, not all of them. The sample lists approximately 110,000 clones, less than 70% seen once, with 4.5% to 5.5% in the top ten. The chain is built from TRBV5-1 and TRBJ1-2, with D perhaps TRBD1 (5 bases). The clonotype comes from a woman aged 70-85 years in good health and CMV-seropositive. The sequenced sample was PBMCs. The CDR3 sequence: CASSPGTPGGYTF. The CDR3 nucleotides are TGCGCCAGCAGCCCGGGGACTCCGGGAGGCTACACCTTC.